The next 19 T cell receptor beta chains were all read from a single sample in a study of beta chain features in type 1 diabetes. The entirety of the isolated RNA underwent reverse transcription, so expressed TCRB transcripts were sequenced. Sequencing was performed with immunoSEQ multiplex PCR; in TCRdb, only in-frame clones are kept and a portion is missing. The table shows 900,000 or so clones, with roughly 15% occurring only once. The sample was naive CD4+ T cells from blood. The receptors were sampled from a woman aged 18 to 35 in good health.

This clone was observed a handful of times. CDR3 loop: CATSQGFGYTF. The CDR3 nucleotides read TGTGCCACCAGCCAAGGGTTTGGCTACACCTTC. The genes are TRBV15 and TRBJ1-2, with unresolved D. V lost 5 bases, J lost 7 bases, and 8 bases lay in between. The CDR3 is 11 amino acids. The germline V gene has CDR1 LNHNV and CDR2 YYDKDF (reference sequence).

As concerns this clone: The identical CDR3 is also encoded by other nucleotide sequences in the sample. This rearrangement joins TRBV28 to TRBJ1-2; D uncertain. The CDR3 totals 13 residues. V dropped 1 base and J dropped 4 bases, with 7 bases sitting between them. CDR1 and CDR2 (germline): MDHEN, SYDVKM. DNA for the CDR3: TGTGCCAGCAGTTTATCTGGGAGCTATGGCTACACCTTC. Translating it yields CASSLSGSYGYTF.

This clone was observed once. The chain carries TRBV7-2 and TRBJ2-7, with 8 bases fitting TRBD2. The germline V gene encodes CDR1 SGHTA and CDR2 FQGNSA. V shed 7 bases and J 5 bases; nucleotides not matched to a gene: 16. The CDR3 has 16 amino acids. The CDR3 sequence is CASNTRAGAPGDEQYF. The CDR3 bases are TGTGCCAGCAACACCCGAGCGGGAGCCCCAGGGGACGAGCAGTACTTC.

In this sample, this clone turned up a few times. This chain connects TRBV5-4 to TRBJ2-3, with TRBD1 identical over 7 bases. The CDR3 is 17 amino acids. In germline, CDR1 is SGHNT, CDR2 YYREEE (reference sequence). V gave up 4 bases and J gave up 0 bases; unmatched junction bases: 11. This chain's CDR3 is CASSVGTARMSTDTQYF. The DNA of the CDR3 is TGTGCCAGCAGCGTTGGGACAGCTAGGATGAGCACAGATACGCAGTATTTT.

This clone was detected a few times. The chain's CDR3 is CASSPSNINQPQHF. In nucleotides, the CDR3 is TGTGCCAGCAGCCCATCCAATATTAATCAGCCCCAGCATTTT. The chain combines TRBV7-2 with TRBJ1-5, with D unclear. CDR1 is SGHTA and CDR2 is FQGNSA in the germline V gene. V shed 5 bases and J shed 4 bases, with 12 bases lying between them. CDR3 length equals 14 residues.

The chain has TRBV6-5 and TRBJ2-7, with 9 bases fitting TRBD2. V lost 10 bases to trimming and J lost 3 bases; unmatched junction nucleotides: 10. The CDR3 is 14 amino acids. Germline V lookup: CDR1 MNHEY, CDR2 SVGAGI. CDR3 DNA sequence: TGTGCCATCAGGCGGACTAGCGCAAACTACGAGCAGTACTTC. Its protein product is CAIRRTSANYEQYF.

Only a few counts were recorded for this clone. V gene TRBV7-6 combines with J gene TRBJ1-5, with D perhaps matching TRBD1 (6 bases). Looked up from germline, CDR1 is SGHVS and CDR2 is FNYEAQ. Trimming shortened V by 1 base and J by 6 bases, and 10 bases separated the two germline ends. The CDR3 is 14 amino acids. The CDR3 spells CASSLEGGIQPQHF. For the CDR3, the DNA is TGTGCCAGCAGCTTAGAGGGGGGCATTCAGCCCCAGCATTTT.

Concerning this clone: The sample contains more than one DNA sequence encoding this CDR3. The V and J genes are TRBV9 and TRBJ1-3, with D hard to call. Germline V CDR1 and CDR2: SGDLS, YYNGEE. The germline V and J ends were trimmed by 0 bases and 0 bases, with 4 bases remaining between them. The CDR3 is 14 residues long. The CDR3 nucleotides are TGTGCCAGCAGCGTAGGGAGCTCTGGAAACACCATATATTTT. It is translated as CASSVGSSGNTIYF. Supplemented by reference TRBV9 and TRBJ1-3, the full variable domain reads DSGVTQTPKHLITATGQRVTLRCSPRSGDLSVYWYQQSLDQGLQFLIQYYNGEERAKGNILERFSAQQFPDLHSELNLSSLELGDSALYFCASSVGSSGNTIYFGEGSWLTVV.

This clone appeared a few times. This chain links TRBV7-2 with TRBJ1-5; D possibly corresponds to TRBD1 (5 bases). Germline lookup yields CDR1 SGHTA and CDR2 FQGNSA. The CDR3 contains 15 residues. Deletions cut 3 bases from V and 0 bases from J, with 9 bases between. This CDR3 is CASSFDSYSNQPQHF. The DNA for the CDR3 is TGTGCCAGCAGCTTCGACAGCTATAGCAATCAGCCCCAGCATTTT.

For the CDR3, the DNA is TGTGCCAGCAGCTTAGCGGCCACCATGCCGCTAGCGTTCTTC. The encoded protein is CASSLAATMPLAFF. This rearrangement joins TRBV7-2 to TRBJ2-1; TRBD2 might be the D (5 bases). The germline V and J ends were trimmed by 0 bases and 15 bases, with 18 bases remaining between them. CDR1 is SGHTA and CDR2 is FQGNSA in the germline V gene. The CDR3 extends over 14 amino acids.

This clone turned up a few times. The V call is TRBV29-1, the J call TRBJ1-2, with 10 bases that match TRBD1. The germline gives CDR1 SQVTM, CDR2 ANQGSEA. CDR3 length equals 14 residues. Trimming cost V 6 bases and J 3 bases; bases outside gene matches: 7. The CDR3 is CSVGTGESDYGYTF. CDR3 DNA: TGCAGCGTGGGGACAGGGGAAAGTGACTATGGCTACACCTTC.

The count of this clone is one. The V gene is TRBV9, the J gene TRBJ2-7; 8 bases agree with TRBD1. V shed 1 base and J 4 bases; nucleotides not matched to a gene: 4. Germline CDR1 is SGDLS and CDR2 is YYNGEE. The length of the CDR3 is 14 residues. The CDR3, as DNA: TGTGCCAGCAGCGTAACGGACAGGGCTTACGAGCAGTACTTC. It specifies CASSVTDRAYEQYF.

The V call is TRBV7-9, the J call TRBJ2-2; D possibly corresponds to TRBD2 (5 bases). V was shortened by 5 bases and J by 7 bases, with 11 bases between the two germline ends. CDR3 length: 13 residues. Germline V gives CDR1 SEHNR, CDR2 FQNEAQ (reference sequence). This chain's CDR3 is CASSLRGFGELFF. The DNA for the CDR3 is TGTGCCAGCAGCCTACGGGGATTCGGGGAGCTGTTTTTT.

This clone was observed a handful of times. Distinct nucleotide sequences in the sample also encode this CDR3. The chain recombines TRBV6-5 with TRBJ2-5, with D unresolved. Looked up from germline, CDR1 is MNHEY and CDR2 is SVGAGI. This CDR3 has 11 residues. Trimming took off 4 bases at V and 2 bases at J, with 2 bases between the two ends. The CDR3 sequence is CASSSQETQYF. The CDR3 DNA reads as TGTGCCAGCAGTTCGCAAGAGACCCAGTACTTC.

In its sample, this clone was seen a few times. The rearrangement links TRBV15 to TRBJ2-3; D perhaps matches TRBD1 (5 bases). V lost 2 bases to trimming and J lost 4 bases, with 13 bases between them. Germline values: CDR1 LNHNV, CDR2 YYDKDF (reference sequence). The CDR3 sequence is 15 residues long. Here the CDR3 reads CATSRPQGGADTQYF. The CDR3 DNA follows: TGTGCCACCAGCAGACCTCAGGGCGGCGCAGATACGCAGTATTTT.

The V call is TRBV9, the J call TRBJ2-2, with 8 bases identical to TRBD2. The ends lost 4 bases at V and 5 bases at J; junction bases unmatched: 7. The CDR3 contains 15 residues. Germline V CDR1 and CDR2: SGDLS, YYNGEE. CDR3 sequence reads: CASSSGGGRTGELFF. In DNA, the CDR3 is TGTGCCAGCAGCTCAGGTGGCGGGAGGACCGGGGAGCTGTTTTTT.

In this sample, this clone turned up a few times. The chain combines TRBV15 with TRBJ2-3; 7 nucleotides match TRBD1. In germline, CDR1 is LNHNV, CDR2 YYDKDF (reference sequence). This CDR3 has 16 amino acids. After removal of 4 bases from V and 2 bases from J, the junction contained 9 bases not matched to a gene. Here the CDR3 reads CATSKLKQGNTDTQYF. CDR3 sequence (DNA): TGTGCCACCAGCAAACTAAAACAGGGGAACACAGATACGCAGTATTTT.

This clone appeared a few times. The genes are TRBV29-1 and TRBJ1-5; maybe TRBD1 (6 bases). The CDR3 is 13 amino acids. The germline V gene has CDR1 SQVTM and CDR2 ANQGSEA. V was clipped by 4 bases and J by 6 bases, with 13 bases between them. CDR3 coding DNA: TGCAGCGTTGCGGAGACAGGAGGTCAGCCCCAGCATTTT. This sequence encodes CSVAETGGQPQHF.

The chain has TRBV19 and TRBJ2-5; D is unclear. Germline V gives CDR1 LNHDA, CDR2 SQIVND (reference sequence). The V end was cut by 5 bases, the J end by 5 bases, with 12 bases between. CDR3 length equals 13 residues. CDR3 sequence: CASSSQDAETQYF. CDR3 bases: TGTGCCAGTAGTTCCCAGGATGCGGAGACCCAGTACTTC.